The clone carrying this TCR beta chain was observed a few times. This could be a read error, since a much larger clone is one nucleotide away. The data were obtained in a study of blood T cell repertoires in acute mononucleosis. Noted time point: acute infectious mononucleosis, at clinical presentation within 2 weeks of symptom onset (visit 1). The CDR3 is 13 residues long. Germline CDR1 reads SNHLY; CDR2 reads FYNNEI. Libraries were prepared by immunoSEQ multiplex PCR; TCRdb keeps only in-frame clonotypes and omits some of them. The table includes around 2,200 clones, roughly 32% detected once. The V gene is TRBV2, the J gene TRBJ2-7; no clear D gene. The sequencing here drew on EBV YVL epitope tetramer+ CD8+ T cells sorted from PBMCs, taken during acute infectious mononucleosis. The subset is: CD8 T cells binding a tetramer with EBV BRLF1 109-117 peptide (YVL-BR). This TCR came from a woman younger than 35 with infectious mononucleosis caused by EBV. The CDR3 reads CASMLPFGDEQYF. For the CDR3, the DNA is TGCGCCAGCATGCTCCCTTTTGGTGACGAGCAGTACTTC.